A selection of T cell receptor beta chains follows, all from one sample in a study of cytomegalovirus exposure and HLA in healthy donors. The data were produced by immunoSEQ multiplex PCR, yet TCRdb's version contains in-frame clones alone and is incomplete. The ten most abundant clones cover 2.1% of a sample with over 45,000 clones. Sequencing was done on a sample of PBMCs. The receptors here all came from a woman aged 18 to 35 in good health and CMV-seronegative. The CDR3 runs from the conserved cysteine through the conserved F or W.

V: TRBV2; J: TRBJ1-5; CDR3: CASRSTYRDQPQHF
V: TRBV11-2; J: TRBJ1-3; CDR3: CASSFTGGFSGNTIYF
V: TRBV6-6; J: TRBJ1-1; CDR3: CASTVNTEAFF
V: TRBV28; J: TRBJ2-7; CDR3: CASSPGQRFYEQYF
V: TRBV29-1; J: TRBJ2-1; CDR3: CSVEDPTSGTYNEQFF
V: TRBV5-6; J: TRBJ2-1; CDR3: CASSLDRDTEQFF
V: TRBV18; J: TRBJ2-1; CDR3: CASSPPGTGWNEQFF
V: TRBV2; J: TRBJ1-5; CDR3: CASSFRQGSNQPQHF
V: TRBV27; J: TRBJ1-2; CDR3: CASSSHLRDRGYGYTF
V: TRBV5-1; J: TRBJ1-1; CDR3: CASSLTGGRTEAFF
V: TRBV19; J: TRBJ1-2; CDR3: CASSIPGGDYGYTF
V: TRBV25-1; J: TRBJ2-3; CDR3: CASSEPSGRAGTDTQYF
V: TRBV4-1; J: TRBJ1-2; CDR3: CASSQDGAGGYTF
V: TRBV29-1; J: TRBJ1-1; CDR3: CSVAGAWEAFF
V: TRBV7-9; J: TRBJ1-1; CDR3: CASSLITEEAFF
V: TRBV5-1; J: TRBJ1-3; CDR3: CASSLNWLTLNTIYF
V: TRBV14; J: TRBJ1-5; CDR3: CASSQDHRGNNQPQHF
V: TRBV5-1; J: TRBJ1-6; CDR3: CASSSSGTGANSPLHF
V: TRBV13; J: TRBJ2-7; CDR3: CASSLLGYEQYF
V: TRBV25-1; J: TRBJ1-2; CDR3: CASSPQGGVYGYTF
V: TRBV6-1; J: TRBJ2-7; CDR3: CASSVLAGGLAYEQYF
V: TRBV6-1; J: TRBJ2-1; CDR3: CAATPRRGDNEQFF
V: TRBV10-3; J: TRBJ2-3; CDR3: CAISERQVDTQYF
V: TRBV7-2; J: TRBJ2-7; CDR3: CASSLSGQSYEQYF
V: TRBV4-1; J: TRBJ2-7; CDR3: CASSQPTRGSNNEQYF
V: TRBV5-1; J: TRBJ2-1; CDR3: CASSLVAGSYNEQFF
V: TRBV28; J: TRBJ1-2; CDR3: CASSSGGLEKGYTF
V: TRBV19; J: TRBJ2-1; CDR3: CASSIDLEEGGGSYNEQFF
V: TRBV2; J: TRBJ2-1; CDR3: CASSVRGTNLYNEQFF
V: TRBV4-2; J: TRBJ2-7; CDR3: CASSQDLAGSYEQYF
V: TRBV30; J: TRBJ2-1; CDR3: CAWSIPGLAKDEQFF
V: TRBV19; J: TRBJ2-6; CDR3: CASSISGAQTSSGANVLTF
V: TRBV7-9; J: TRBJ2-6; CDR3: CASSFPTGTDSSGANVLTF
V: TRBV11-3; J: TRBJ2-3; CDR3: CASSLEGGARVDTQYF
V: TRBV28; J: TRBJ1-5; CDR3: CASRTQGERNQPQHF
V: TRBV5-1; J: TRBJ2-7; CDR3: CASSMTSGRYEQYF
V: TRBV30; J: TRBJ1-6; CDR3: CAFMDRATYNSPLHF
V: TRBV7-9; J: TRBJ2-1; CDR3: CASSLGVGGHQWEQFF
V: TRBV30; J: TRBJ1-5; CDR3: CAWSTGTNQPQHF
V: TRBV29-1; J: TRBJ2-5; CDR3: CSVAAGAGETQYF
V: TRBV7-2; J: TRBJ2-7; CDR3: CASSSRAGTPSEQYF
V: TRBV5-4; J: TRBJ1-2; CDR3: CASSLAEGADYGYTF
V: TRBV5-1; J: TRBJ1-1; CDR3: CASRPTGQNTEAFF
V: TRBV27; J: TRBJ2-5; CDR3: CASSLRRGETQYF
V: TRBV2; J: TRBJ1-4; CDR3: CASSGGDRPATNEKLFF
V: TRBV27; J: TRBJ1-6; CDR3: CASSFDRGISSYNSPLHF
V: TRBV5-1; J: TRBJ1-4; CDR3: CASSLAQGSPNEKLFF
V: TRBV6-5; J: TRBJ1-2; CDR3: CASSSPTGSYGYTF
V: TRBV7-2; J: TRBJ2-5; CDR3: CASSKTGYQETQYF
V: TRBV30; J: TRBJ2-7; CDR3: CAWTCNVTGYSYEQYF